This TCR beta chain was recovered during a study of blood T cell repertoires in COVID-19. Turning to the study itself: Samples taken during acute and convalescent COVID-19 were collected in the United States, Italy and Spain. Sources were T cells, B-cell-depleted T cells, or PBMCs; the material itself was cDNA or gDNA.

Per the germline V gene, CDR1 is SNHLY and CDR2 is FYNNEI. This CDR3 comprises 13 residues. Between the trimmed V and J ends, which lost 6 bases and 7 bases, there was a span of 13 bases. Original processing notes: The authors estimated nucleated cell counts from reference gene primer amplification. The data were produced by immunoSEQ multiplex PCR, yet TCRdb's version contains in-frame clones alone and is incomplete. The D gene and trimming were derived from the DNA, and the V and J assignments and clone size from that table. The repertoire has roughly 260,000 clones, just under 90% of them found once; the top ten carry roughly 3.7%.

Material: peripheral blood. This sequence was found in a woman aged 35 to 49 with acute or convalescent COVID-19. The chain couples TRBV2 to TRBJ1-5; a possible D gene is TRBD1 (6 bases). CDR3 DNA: TGTGCCAGCAGGGCCGCTCAGGGGCAGCCCCAGCATTTT. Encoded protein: CASRAAQGQPQHF.